Each of the 8 T cell receptor beta chains below was sequenced from the same sample in a study of beta chain features in type 1 diabetes. Isolated RNA was reverse transcribed in full, so expressed TCRB transcripts were sequenced. Method: immunoSEQ multiplex PCR; TCRdb's copy keeps in-frame clones and lacks some. The sample lists 200,000 to 250,000 clones, around an eighth occurring once. Sequencing was carried out using naive CD4+ T cells from blood. These receptors were taken from a woman between 35 and 50 years old in good health.

The sample holds a few counts of this clone. This rearrangement joins TRBV7-9 to TRBJ1-1; D ambiguous. Germline V CDR1 and CDR2: SEHNR, FQNEAQ (reference sequence). The CDR3 contains 13 residues. V dropped 5 bases and J dropped 10 bases, with 17 bases sitting between them. The CDR3 bases are TGTGCCAGCAGCCCTCAGGAGGCCTTGGCAGCTTTCTTT. Translation gives CASSPQEALAAFF.

This clone was picked up a small number of times. This chain uses TRBV7-2 with TRBJ2-3; 9 nucleotides line up with TRBD1. The CDR3 is 17 amino acids. With V trimmed by 1 base and J by 2 bases, 7 bases remained unmatched. CDR1 is SGHTA, CDR2 FQGNSA, per germline. In nucleotides, the CDR3 is TGTGCCAGCAGCTTAGACAGGGGACAGGGCAACACAGATACGCAGTATTTT. It is translated as CASSLDRGQGNTDTQYF.

V gene TRBV5-1 combines with J gene TRBJ2-2; D possibly corresponds to TRBD2 (5 bases). V lost 0 bases to trimming and J lost 0 bases, with 18 bases between them. The germline CDR1 and CDR2 sequences are SGHRS and YFSETQ. This CDR3 has 19 amino acids. Here the CDR3 reads CASSLVPSRGYANTGELFF. CDR3 nucleotides: TGCGCCAGCAGCTTGGTCCCGTCGCGAGGGTACGCGAACACCGGGGAGCTGTTTTTT.

This clone was picked up a small number of times. This chain uses TRBV9 with TRBJ2-7; 7 bases match TRBD1. Unmatched junction bases numbered 15, after V lost 3 bases and J lost 9 bases. The CDR3 runs to 15 residues. The germline V gene has CDR1 SGDLS and CDR2 YYNGEE. The CDR3, as DNA: TGTGCCAGCAGCGCTTCTGGGACAGACCACTATGGGCAGTACTTC. It encodes CASSASGTDHYGQYF.

This clone was counted between two and nine times. The chain has TRBV5-1 and TRBJ2-5, with 11 positions matching TRBD2. The germline gives CDR1 SGHRS, CDR2 YFSETQ. V gave up 4 bases and J gave up 7 bases; unmatched junction bases: 3. The CDR3 consists of 13 residues. The CDR3 reads CASSTLAGGTQYF. The CDR3 DNA reads as TGCGCCAGCAGCACCCTAGCGGGGGGGACCCAGTACTTC. Full variable domain (remainder filled in from reference TRBV5-1 and TRBJ2-5): KAGVTQTPRYLIKTRGQQVTLSCSPISGHRSVSWYQQTPGQGLQFLFEYFSETQRNKGNFPGRFSGRQFSNSRSEMNVSTLELGDSALYLCASSTLAGGTQYFGPGTRLLVL.

This clone was counted between two and nine times. The chain joins TRBV9 to TRBJ2-3; 11 nucleotides agree with TRBD2. Germline lookup yields CDR1 SGDLS and CDR2 YYNGEE. The junction had 4 bases not matched to a gene; V was cut back by 2 bases and J by 5 bases. This CDR3 comprises 15 residues. The CDR3 sequence: CASSVSGGALDTQYF. CDR3 nucleotide sequence: TGTGCCAGCAGCGTTAGCGGGGGGGCGTTAGATACGCAGTATTTT.

This clone has a handful of counts. This sequence joins TRBV19 and TRBJ1-5; possibly TRBD1 for D (5 bases). Germline values: CDR1 LNHDA, CDR2 SQIVND (reference sequence). The CDR3 extends over 14 amino acids. V was cut by 1 base and J by 7 bases, with 11 bases left in between. The CDR3 DNA reads as TGTGCCAGTAGTATAGTGCAGGGCGTCCAGCCCCAGCATTTT. Protein product: CASSIVQGVQPQHF.

This clone was found a few times. The gene calls are TRBV5-4 and TRBJ2-5, with unresolved D. Between the trimmed V and J ends, which lost 5 bases and 2 bases, there was a span of 13 bases. Germline CDR1 SGHNT, CDR2 YYREEE (reference sequence). This CDR3 spans 14 amino acids. DNA for the CDR3: TGTGCCAGCAGGTCCGGTTCCGCTCAAGAGACCCAGTACTTC. Translating it yields CASRSGSAQETQYF.